One and the same sample provided the 19 T cell receptor beta chains below, sequenced in a study of blood T cell repertoires in COVID-19. The assay was immunoSEQ multiplex PCR, and TCRdb's table has in-frame clones only and misses some. The table shows around 77,000 clones, with more than 85% occurring only once. What was sequenced was peripheral blood. The receptor set was obtained from a woman aged 55 to 70 with active COVID-19.

This chain links TRBV3-1 (or the pseudogene TRBV3-2) with TRBJ2-5; D perhaps matches TRBD1 (6 bases). Germline CDR1 reads LGHDT; CDR2 reads YNNKEL (reference sequence). V lost 6 bases and J 3 bases, leaving 11 bases between the germline ends. The CDR3 is 13 amino acids. In nucleotides, the CDR3 is TGTGCCAGCAGGGGGGCGATTAAAGAGACCCAGTACTTC. Its protein is CASRGAIKETQYF.

V usage is TRBV27 and J usage is TRBJ2-7, with D possibly TRBD2 on 5 matching bases. V was shortened by 2 bases and J by 3 bases, with 8 bases between the two germline ends. The CDR3 extends over 13 amino acids. The germline V gene encodes CDR1 MNHEY and CDR2 SMNVEV (reference sequence). CDR3 bases: TGTGCCAGCAGTTTAAGAGAGGGCTACGAGCAGTACTTC. This translates into CASSLREGYEQYF.

The chain combines TRBV18 with TRBJ1-1, with TRBD1 matching over 7 bases. The CDR3 runs to 14 residues. In germline, CDR1 is KGHSH, CDR2 LQKENI. The V segment lost 5 bases and the J segment 1 base; nucleotides outside the gene matches: 4. CDR3 region: CASSYGDRNTEAFF. CDR3 nucleotides: TGTGCCAGCTCATATGGGGACAGGAACACTGAAGCTTTCTTT. The full variable domain, rest sourced from reference TRBV18 and TRBJ1-1, is NAGVMQNPRHLVRRRGQEARLRCSPMKGHSHVYWYRQLPEEGLKFMVYLQKENIIDESGMPKERFSAEFPKEGPSILRIQQVVRGDSAAYFCASSYGDRNTEAFFGQGTRLTVV.

The rearrangement uses TRBV12-2 and TRBJ2-5; the table calls TRBD2, which could not be checked here. TRBV12-2 is a documented pseudogene. The CDR3 has 17 amino acids. CDR3 sequence reads: CASRFPGDSSPKETQYF. The CDR3 coding sequence is TGTGCAAGTCGCTTCCCCGGGGACTCCTCCCCCAAAGAGACCCAGTACTTC.

This chain uses TRBV9 with TRBJ2-6; 7 bases fit TRBD1. The germline V gene encodes CDR1 SGDLS and CDR2 YYNGEE. The CDR3 runs to 16 residues. With 4 bases clipped from V and 2 bases from J, the junction kept 6 bases outside the gene matches. The CDR3 DNA follows: TGTGCCAGCAGCCCTAGACAGGGCGCTGGGGCCAACGTCCTGACTTTC. Translated, it gives CASSPRQGAGANVLTF.

The rearrangement joins TRBV27 to TRBJ1-5; maybe TRBD1 (5 bases). From germline, CDR1 is MNHEY and CDR2 SMNVEV (reference sequence). V was pared by 0 bases and J by 7 bases, with 13 bases between. The CDR3 has 15 amino acids. The CDR3 loop reads CASSLSLGGGQPQHF. Here the CDR3 DNA reads TGTGCCAGCAGTTTATCCCTCGGGGGGGGGCAGCCCCAGCATTTT.

J is TRBJ2-3 and V is TRBV6-1; 8 bases line up with TRBD2. There are 14 residues in the CDR3. CDR1 is MNHNS, CDR2 SASEGT, per germline. V lost 4 bases and J lost 6; bases outside the gene matches: 6. The CDR3 DNA follows: TGTGCCAGCAGTGTAGCGGGATCGGGGGATACGCAGTATTTT. The encoded protein is CASSVAGSGDTQYF.

The chain is built from TRBV7-9 and TRBJ1-1; tentative D call: TRBD1 (6 bases). This CDR3 has 13 amino acids. Per germline, CDR1 SEHNR and CDR2 FQNEAQ (reference sequence). The V gene lost 2 bases and the J gene lost 4 bases, with 8 bases spanning the gap. CDR3 residues: CASSLQGITEAFF. The CDR3 coding sequence is TGTGCCAGCAGCTTACAGGGGATCACTGAAGCTTTCTTT. The whole variable domain, remainder taken from reference TRBV7-9 and TRBJ1-1, is DTGVSQNPRHKITKRGQNVTFRCDPISEHNRLYWYRQTLGQGPEFLTYFQNEAQLEKSRLLSDRFSAERPKGSFSTLEIQRTEQGDSAMYLCASSLQGITEAFFGQGTRLTVV.

The chain carries TRBV28 and TRBJ1-2; D call uncertain. Germline loops: CDR1 MDHEN, CDR2 SYDVKM. V lost 2 bases and J lost 6, with 16 bases in between. The CDR3 extends over 15 amino acids. This CDR3 is CASSLERPGLHGYTF. CDR3 DNA: TGTGCCAGCAGTTTAGAACGGCCGGGTCTTCATGGCTACACCTTC.

With respect to this clone: Other nucleotide sequences in the sample specify the same CDR3. The rearrangement uses TRBV24-1 and TRBJ1-5, with D tentatively TRBD1 (6 bases). In germline, CDR1 is KGHDR, CDR2 SFDVKD. This CDR3 spans 16 amino acids. V was shortened by 4 bases and J by 2 bases, with 14 bases between the two germline ends. Written as DNA, the CDR3 is TGTGCCACCAGTGACCGATCAGGGGATGGCAATCAGCCCCAGCATTTT. Its translation is CATSDRSGDGNQPQHF.

The chain has TRBV15 and TRBJ2-5; D remains ambiguous. The CDR3 runs 13 residues. The germline gives CDR1 LNHNV, CDR2 YYDKDF (reference sequence). With 0 bases removed from V and 4 bases from J, the gap between germline ends came to 6 bases. CDR3 sequence reads: CATSRDRLETQYF. The CDR3 region has the DNA TGTGCCACCAGCAGAGATCGGTTAGAGACCCAGTACTTC. Complete variable domain (other parts from reference TRBV15 and TRBJ2-5): DAMVIQNPRYQVTQFGKPVTLSCSQTLNHNVMYWYQQKSSQAPKLLFHYYDKDFNNEADTPDNFQSRRPNTSFCFLDIRSPGLGDTAMYLCATSRDRLETQYFGPGTRLLVL.

This sequence joins TRBV5-6 and TRBJ2-7; TRBD2 aligns across 7 bases. The CDR3 is made up of 13 amino acids. Trimming took 2 bases from V and 7 from J; bases not matched to a gene: 6. Germline CDR1 reads SGHDT; CDR2 reads YYEEEE. This CDR3 reads CASSLLALGEQYF. The CDR3 DNA reads TGTGCCAGCAGCTTACTAGCGCTGGGGGAGCAGTACTTC. The variable domain in full, completed from reference TRBV5-6 and TRBJ2-7, reads DAGVTQSPTHLIKTRGQQVTLRCSPKSGHDTVSWYQQALGQGPQFIFQYYEEEERQRGNFPDRFSGHQFPNYSSELNVNALLLGDSALYLCASSLLALGEQYFGPGTRLTVT.

The chain is built from TRBV23-1 and TRBJ2-5; D perhaps matches TRBD1 (5 bases). TRBV23-1 is filed as an ORF, its function uncertain. V was trimmed by 0 bases and J by 2 bases, leaving 10 bases between them. The CDR3 sequence is 15 residues long. CDR3 sequence (DNA): TGCGCCAGCAGTCAATCGAGGACAAAACAAGAGACCCAGTACTTC. Protein sequence: CASSQSRTKQETQYF.

This chain joins TRBV6-4 and TRBJ2-6, with D perhaps TRBD1 (5 bases). Germline lookup yields CDR1 MRHNA and CDR2 SNTAGT. V was pared by 7 bases and J by 1 base, with 8 bases between. The CDR3 extends over 14 amino acids. The CDR3 DNA sequence: TGTGCCAGCAAAGACAGTTCTGGGGCCAACGTCCTGACTTTC. It specifies CASKDSSGANVLTF.

The chain joins TRBV7-9 to TRBJ2-1; D is possibly TRBD2 (6 bases). Germline V gives CDR1 SEHNR, CDR2 FQNEAQ (reference sequence). The CDR3 sequence is 17 residues long. V dropped 5 bases and J dropped 10 bases, with 27 bases sitting between them. CDR3 in amino acids: CASSKHPRETAFSEQFF. CDR3 nucleotide sequence: TGTGCCAGCAGCAAACACCCCCGGGAGACAGCCTTTAGCGAGCAGTTCTTC.

The genes are TRBV5-1 and TRBJ1-5; D is undetermined. CDR3 length: 13 residues. The germline V gene has CDR1 SGHRS and CDR2 YFSETQ. The V end was cut by 2 bases, the J end by 4 bases, with 7 bases between. CDR3 bases: TGCGCCAGCAGCTTCGGAGGGAATCAGCCCCAGCATTTT. Amino acids: CASSFGGNQPQHF.

V is TRBV5-1 and J is TRBJ2-1, with TRBD2 matching 16 bases. The V segment lost 3 bases and the J segment 9 bases; nucleotides outside the gene matches: 6. Germline V gene data show CDR1 as SGHRS and CDR2 as YFSETQ. The length of the CDR3 is 16 residues. The chain's CDR3 is CASSWGTSGRAGEQFF. The DNA of the CDR3 is TGCGCCAGCAGCTGGGGGACTAGCGGGAGGGCGGGTGAGCAGTTCTTC.

The gene calls are TRBV6-6 and TRBJ1-2, with D possibly TRBD1 on 6 matching bases. Germline CDR1 and CDR2: MNHNY and SVGAGI (reference sequence). V dropped 8 bases and J dropped 1 base, with 17 bases sitting between them. CDR3 length equals 15 residues. The CDR3 DNA reads as TGTGCCAGCCGCCTTGACAGGAGTTATAACTATGGCTACACCTTC. Its protein is CASRLDRSYNYGYTF.

The chain has TRBV18 and TRBJ2-3; 10 nucleotides align to TRBD1. This CDR3 has 15 amino acids. The V and J ends lost 2 bases and 3 bases, in that order; junction bases with no gene match: 2. Germline CDR1 is KGHSH and CDR2 is LQKENI. CDR3 in amino acids: CASSPRQGATDTQYF. In nucleotides, the CDR3 is TGTGCCAGCTCACCAAGACAGGGGGCAACAGATACGCAGTATTTT.